The clone carrying this T cell receptor (beta chain) was observed once. These data belong to a study of cytomegalovirus exposure and HLA in healthy donors. Germline values: CDR1 LNHDA, CDR2 SQIVND (reference sequence). This CDR3 has 16 amino acids. The trim removed 1 base at V and 7 bases at J, leaving 7 bases unmatched. Researchers ran the PCR with 60 Vbeta and 13 Jbeta primers. Profiling relied on immunoSEQ multiplex PCR, and the TCRdb table lists in-frame clones only, not all of them. This sample has just over 150,000 clones, with approximately 84% found just once. This receptor was obtained from a male donor in good health and CMV-seropositive. The gene calls are TRBV19 and TRBJ2-7; 13 bases fit TRBD2. Source material: PBMCs. For the CDR3, the DNA is TGTGCCAGTAGTATAGGCGGACTAGCGGGAGTGGGGGAGCAGTACTTC. Residues: CASSIGGLAGVGEQYF.